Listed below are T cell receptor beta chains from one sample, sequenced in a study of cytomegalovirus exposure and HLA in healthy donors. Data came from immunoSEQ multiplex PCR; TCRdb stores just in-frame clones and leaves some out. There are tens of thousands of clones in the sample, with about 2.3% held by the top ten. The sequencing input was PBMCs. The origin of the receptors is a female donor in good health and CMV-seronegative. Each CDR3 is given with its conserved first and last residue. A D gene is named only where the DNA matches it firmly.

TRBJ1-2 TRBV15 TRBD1 TGTGCCACCAGCAGAGGGACAGGGACCTATGGCTACACCTTC CATSRGTGTYGYTF
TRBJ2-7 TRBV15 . TGTGCCACCAGCAGAGAGGGGGGAGGCTACGAGCAGTACTTC CATSREGGGYEQYF
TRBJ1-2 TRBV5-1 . TGCGCCAGCAGCTCCCATTCCTGGGACAATGGTCTTAACTATGGCTACACCTTC CASSSHSWDNGLNYGYTF
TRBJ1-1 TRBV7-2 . TGTGCCAGCAGCTCTATTCTTTCGAACACTGAAGCTTTCTTT CASSSILSNTEAFF
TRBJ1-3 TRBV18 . TGTGCCAGCTCACCACTGATTGGGGCCTCTGGAAACACCATATATTTT CASSPLIGASGNTIYF
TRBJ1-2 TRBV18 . TGTGCCAGCTCATCCGGACAGCCCTCCGGAGGCTACACCTTC CASSSGQPSGGYTF
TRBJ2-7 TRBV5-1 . TGCGCCAGCAGCTCCACGGTTTCCTACGAGCAGTACTTC CASSSTVSYEQYF
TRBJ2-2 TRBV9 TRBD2 TGTGCCAGCAGCGGATCTAGCGGCCTCGGGGGGGAGCTGTTTTTT CASSGSSGLGGELFF
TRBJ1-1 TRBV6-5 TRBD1 TGTGCCAGCAGTATTGGGACAGCGAACACTGAAGCTTTCTTT CASSIGTANTEAFF
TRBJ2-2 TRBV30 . TGTGCCTGGAGCCGGGGTAGGGTCATCACCGGGGAGCTGTTTTTT CAWSRGRVITGELFF
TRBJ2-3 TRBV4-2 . TGTGCCAGCAGCCAAGAAACCATTACAGGGGAGGTAGGGACAGATACGCAGTATTTT CASSQETITGEVGTDTQYF
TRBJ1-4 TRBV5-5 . TGTGCCAGCAGCTTTCAGGCAACTAATGAAAAACTGTTTTTT CASSFQATNEKLFF
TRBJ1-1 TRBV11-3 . TGTGCCAGCAGCTCGACTTGGACTGAAGCTTTCTTT CASSSTWTEAFF
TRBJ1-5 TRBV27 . TGTGCCAGCAGTGCGCAGGGGATTTATAGCAATCAGCCCCAGCATTTT CASSAQGIYSNQPQHF
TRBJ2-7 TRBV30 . TGTGCCTGGAACGGAGCGGCCAACTACGAGCAGTACTTC CAWNGAANYEQYF
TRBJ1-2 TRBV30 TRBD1 TGTGCCTGGAGTGGCCTGGGACAGCCCTATGGCTACACCTTC CAWSGLGQPYGYTF
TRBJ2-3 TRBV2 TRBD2 TGTGCCAGCAGTCTGAGCGGGAGTAGTGATAAGCAGTATTTT CASSLSGSSDKQYF
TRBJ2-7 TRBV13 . TGTGCCAGCAGCTTAGGCGGGGGTGTTTCCTACGAGCAGTACTTC CASSLGGGVSYEQYF
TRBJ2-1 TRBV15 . TGTGCCACCAGCAGAGAGGGTAGCCCCGACAATGAGCAGTTCTTC CATSREGSPDNEQFF
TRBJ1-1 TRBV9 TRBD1 TGTGCCAGCAGCGAAACAGGGGATTCTCTGACAGCTTTCTTT CASSETGDSLTAFF
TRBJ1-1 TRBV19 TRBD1 TGTGCCAGTAGTCTTTCTATGGGACAGGGGACTGAAGCTTTCTTT CASSLSMGQGTEAFF
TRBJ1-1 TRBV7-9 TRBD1 TGTGCCAGCAGCTCACGTGCCACAGGGGAAGCTGAAGCTTTCTTT CASSSRATGEAEAFF
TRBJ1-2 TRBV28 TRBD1 TGTGCCAGCAGTTCCACCGGGACAGCCAGTGATGGCTACACCTTC CASSSTGTASDGYTF
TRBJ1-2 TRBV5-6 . TGTGCCAGCAGCTCACTAAGGACAACCAACTATGGCTACACCTTC CASSSLRTTNYGYTF
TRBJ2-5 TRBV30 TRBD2 TGTGCCTGGAGTGTACCCCTAGGGAATAGCGGGAGGTTTCGGGGAGAGACCCAGTACTTC CAWSVPLGNSGRFRGETQYF
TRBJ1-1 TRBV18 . TGTGCCAGCTCACCACTCACAGACAGTGAAGCTTTCTTT CASSPLTDSEAFF
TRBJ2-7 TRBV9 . TGTGCCAGCAGCGTAGATCAGGAGGTCTACGAGCAGTACTTC CASSVDQEVYEQYF
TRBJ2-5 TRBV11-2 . TGTGCCAGCAGCCCCAAGCGGGACACCCAAGAGACCCAGTACTTC CASSPKRDTQETQYF